This T cell receptor (beta chain) was documented in a study of CXCR3-negative and CXCR3-positive naive CD8 T cells. General study results and limits: Naive CXCR3-positive cells had TRB CDR3s more hydrophobic than those of CXCR3-negative naive cells.

CDR3 length: 14 residues. As for this clonotype: Its cognate antigen is unknown.

All TRB cDNA libraries came from 5' RACE performed with UMI labels. TCRdb re-called the 5' RACE reads; one entry per CDR3 protein, DNA not given. The sample holds some 120,000 distinct CDR3 sequences. The sequencing input was naive CXCR3+ CD8+ T cells from blood. Subset denoted: CD45RO-CCR7+CD27+CD95- naive CD8+ T cells expressing CXCR3 (TNR3+). The V gene is TRBV12-3 or TRBV12-4, the J gene TRBJ1-1; no DNA is available, so the TRBD1 call from TCRdb remains unchecked. The sequence came from a human donor in good health. Some clones in this sample may be carry-over from other donors' samples. CDR3 loop: CASSDTGGNTEAFF.